This is a list of T cell receptor beta chains from one sample in a study of blood T cell repertoires in COVID-19. Assay used: immunoSEQ multiplex PCR; TCRdb lists only in-frame clones, some missing. The repertoire has a few hundred thousand clones, approximately 88% of them found once; the top ten carry more than 0.95%. Material: peripheral blood. The receptors come from a man aged 35 to 55 with acute or convalescent COVID-19. CDR3s include the opening cysteine and the closing phenylalanine or tryptophan. The D gene is left open where the match is weak. The size entry is marked missing in some rows and otherwise reads once, few, many or a size class.

d_call | j_call | clone_size | v_call | cdr3_nt | cdr3_aa
NA | TRBJ1-1 | NA | TRBV4-2 | TGTGCCAGCAGCCAAGATGTCGTTGTGCGGGACGGGAACACTGAAGCTTTCTTT | CASSQDVVVRDGNTEAFF
TRBD1 | TRBJ1-5 | NA | TRBV6-2/TRBV6-3 | TGTGCCAGCAGTACCTGGGGACAGGGCAATCAGCCCCAGCATTTT | CASSTWGQGNQPQHF
TRBD1 | TRBJ2-6 | once | TRBV28 | TGTGCCAGCAGTTTTAACAGGGGGCCTGGGGCCAACGTCCTGACTTTC | CASSFNRGPGANVLTF
NA | TRBJ1-4 | NA | TRBV5-8 | TGTGCCAGCAGCTTTTTTCTGGGACAAGCAACTAATGAAAAACTGTTTTTT | CASSFFLGQATNEKLFF
TRBD2 | TRBJ2-7 | NA | TRBV6-5 | TGTGCCAGCACCGGGACTAGCGGAAGCTCCTACGAGCAGTACTTC | CASTGTSGSSYEQYF
NA | TRBJ2-7 | NA | TRBV6-5 | TGTGCCAGCAGGATGACAGTAATCTACGATGAGCAGTACTTC | CASRMTVIYDEQYF
NA | TRBJ1-5 | NA | TRBV3-1/TRBV3-2 | TGTGCCAGCAGTCCGCTTTGGGCAGGCCCTTTCAATCAGCCCCAGCATTTT | CASSPLWAGPFNQPQHF
TRBD1 | TRBJ1-4 | once | TRBV19 | TGTGCCAGTAGACTAAGGGGGACAGGGAGAAGAGAAAAACTGTTTTTT | CASRLRGTGRREKLFF
NA | TRBJ1-1 | NA | TRBV7-3 | TGTGCCAGCAGGTCTGGGACACGTGCTTCTGAAGCTTTCTTT | CASRSGTRASEAFF
TRBD2 | TRBJ2-7 | NA | TRBV7-2 | TGTGCCAGCAGCTTTAATGTTGGCGGGGGTCCCTACGAGCAGTACTTC | CASSFNVGGGPYEQYF
NA | TRBJ1-2 | NA | TRBV30 | TGTGCCTGGAGTTTTTTTTCGGGGATTGGGGACTATGGCTACACCTTC | CAWSFFSGIGDYGYTF
NA | TRBJ2-1 | NA | TRBV3-1/TRBV3-2 | TGTGCCAGCAGCCAAGATAAAATACAATACAATGAGCAGTTCTTC | CASSQDKIQYNEQFF
NA | TRBJ2-7 | few | TRBV11-2 | TGTGCCAGCAGCTTGATTTTTGGGTTAGCGGAGAGCTACGAGCAGTACTTC | CASSLIFGLAESYEQYF
NA | TRBJ2-3 | NA | TRBV5-1 | TGCGCCAGCAGCTTGACGGAGGCGGGGGCGCATACGCAGTATTTT | CASSLTEAGAHTQYF
NA | TRBJ1-5 | NA | TRBV7-9 | TGTGCCAGCAGCTTAGGGGGCGTTCAGCCCCAGCATTTT | CASSLGGVQPQHF
NA | TRBJ1-1 | NA | TRBV7-2 | TGTGCCAGCAGCTTCGTAACAGCCACTGAAGCTTTCTTT | CASSFVTATEAFF
NA | TRBJ2-1 | NA | TRBV28 | TGTGCCAGCAGTTTGTCGAGCCGCGAGAGAACGCGGAGCAATGAGCAGTTCTTC | CASSLSSRERTRSNEQFF
TRBD1 | TRBJ1-5 | NA | TRBV19 | TGTGCCAGTAGCTTAGGAACAGGGGGCAATCAGCCCCAGCATTTT | CASSLGTGGNQPQHF
NA | TRBJ2-2 | once | TRBV28 | TGTGCCAGCAGTTTGGAAAGGGGTTTACACACCGGGGAGCTGTTTTTT | CASSLERGLHTGELFF
NA | TRBJ2-4 | NA | TRBV12-3/TRBV12-4 | TGTGCCAGCAGTTATGTGAACGGGATTCAGTACTTC | CASSYVNGIQYF
NA | TRBJ1-2 | NA | TRBV2 | TGTGCCAGCAGTGAAAAAGGAGTGGAGGGCTACACCTTC | CASSEKGVEGYTF
NA | TRBJ2-1 | NA | TRBV19 | TGTGCCAGTAGTCCGTACCAGGAATTTTTAGGTGAGCAGTTCTTC | CASSPYQEFLGEQFF
TRBD1 | TRBJ2-4 | NA | TRBV30 | TGTGCCTGGAGCACAGGACAGGGGTTGATCAAAAACATTCAGTACTTC | CAWSTGQGLIKNIQYF
TRBD2 | TRBJ2-7 | once | TRBV7-3 | TGTGCCAGCAGCTTCTCTAGCGGGGTCTACGAGCAGTACTTC | CASSFSSGVYEQYF
NA | TRBJ2-5 | NA | TRBV28 | TGTGCCAGCACCTCGACAGTTGCGGCCCAGTACTTC | CASTSTVAAQYF
NA | TRBJ2-2 | NA | TRBV6-2/TRBV6-3 | TGTGCCAGCAGTTCGCCCTTGGGGCCCGGGGAGCTGTTTTTT | CASSSPLGPGELFF
TRBD2 | TRBJ2-3 | NA | TRBV5-1 | TGCGCCAGCAGCCCTAAGCGAGCGGGAGTGACAGATACGCAGTATTTT | CASSPKRAGVTDTQYF
NA | TRBJ1-2 | NA | TRBV24-1 | TGTGCCACCAGTGATTACGACAGGAGCTTCTTC | CATSDYDRSFF
TRBD2 | TRBJ2-3 | NA | TRBV7-3 | TGTGCCAGCAGCTTCGCCGGACTAGCGGGAATCCCAGATACGCAGTATTTT | CASSFAGLAGIPDTQYF
TRBD1 | TRBJ1-2 | NA | TRBV4-1 | TGCGCCAGCAGCCAAGTGTGGGACAGCTATGGCTACACCTTC | CASSQVWDSYGYTF
NA | TRBJ2-1 | NA | TRBV18 | TGTGCCAGCTCACCACTGGGGCCATCTGGGAATGAGCAGTTCTTC | CASSPLGPSGNEQFF
TRBD2 | TRBJ2-3 | NA | TRBV4-2 | TGTGCCAGCAGCCAAAGACTAGCGGGGGGGTCAGATACGCAGTATTTT | CASSQRLAGGSDTQYF
NA | TRBJ1-5 | NA | TRBV30 | TGTGCCTGGAGTCCAGGGGCCGATCAGCCCCAGCATTTT | CAWSPGADQPQHF
NA | TRBJ2-3 | NA | TRBV7-9 | TGTGCCGCGCGGGGAGCGCCAGATACGCAGTATTTT | CAARGAPDTQYF
TRBD2 | TRBJ2-7 | NA | TRBV7-2 | TGTGCCAGCAGCTCGGAGCGGGGCCCTGGGGAGCAGTACTTC | CASSSERGPGEQYF
NA | TRBJ1-4 | NA | TRBV5-5 | TGTGCCAGCAGCTCCGACGACTATGAAAAACTGTTTTTT | CASSSDDYEKLFF
NA | TRBJ2-3 | NA | TRBV21-1 | TGTGCCAGCAGTGTTAAGCTGGGCTGCTCGATAGACACAGATACGCAGTATTTT | CASSVKLGCSIDTDTQYF
NA | TRBJ2-7 | NA | TRBV9 | TGTGCCAGCAGCGTCTCAGAGGAGTCCTACGAGCAGTACTTC | CASSVSEESYEQYF
NA | TRBJ1-4 | NA | TRBV28 | TGTGCCAGCAGCTTGGTCCGGGGTATTGCAACTAATGAAAAACTGTTTTTT | CASSLVRGIATNEKLFF
TRBD1 | TRBJ2-7 | NA | TRBV20-1 | TGCAGTGCTAGAACAGGGGTTGAGCAGTACTTC | CSARTGVEQYF
NA | TRBJ2-2 | NA | TRBV19 | TGTGCCAGTAGTATAGTAAGCGCCATCACCGGGGAGCTGTTTTTT | CASSIVSAITGELFF
NA | TRBJ2-3 | NA | TRBV2 | TGTGCCAGCAGGCCCGGGTCGGCAGATACGCAGTATTTT | CASRPGSADTQYF
NA | TRBJ2-7 | once | TRBV15 | TGTGCCACCAGCAGAGAGGGGGCCTCCTACGAGCAGTACTTC | CATSREGASYEQYF
TRBD1 | TRBJ1-2 | NA | TRBV6-5 | TGTGCCAGCACCTCGGGACAGCGGCGTGGCTACACCTTC | CASTSGQRRGYTF
TRBD2 | TRBJ2-7 | NA | TRBV5-6 | TGTGCCAGCAGCGCCCAGGTAGGACCACTCGGGAGGTACGAGCAGTACTTC | CASSAQVGPLGRYEQYF
TRBD1 | TRBJ1-3 | NA | TRBV30 | TGTGCCTGGGCCGGGACAGTTGGAAACACCATATATTTT | CAWAGTVGNTIYF
NA | TRBJ2-7 | NA | TRBV9 | TGTGCCAGCAGCGTAGAAGGACAGTCATCCTACGAGCAGTACTTC | CASSVEGQSSYEQYF
NA | TRBJ1-5 | few | TRBV3-1/TRBV3-2 | TGTGCCAGCAGCCAGGACACCTATAGCAATCAGCCCCAGCATTTT | CASSQDTYSNQPQHF
NA | TRBJ1-6 | NA | TRBV27 | TGTGCCAGCAGTCCTCGGGGAGGGTCCACCCTAAATTCACCCCTCCACTTT | CASSPRGGSTLNSPLHF
NA | TRBJ2-1 | NA | TRBV9 | TGTGCCAGCAGCACTCGTCAGGAGGGGCCCCAGGATGAGCAGTTCTTC | CASSTRQEGPQDEQFF
TRBD2 | TRBJ2-7 | NA | TRBV6-6 | TGTGCCAGCAACACCGGGGGGACTGGGACCTACGAGCAGTACTTC | CASNTGGTGTYEQYF
TRBD2 | TRBJ2-3 | NA | TRBV5-1 | TGCGCCAGCAGCTGGAGCGGGAGACGCACAGATACGCAGTATTTT | CASSWSGRRTDTQYF
NA | TRBJ1-5 | NA | TRBV7-5 | TGTGCCAGAAGCCCGGGACAGGGCGGCAATCAGCCCCAGCATTTT | CARSPGQGGNQPQHF
NA | TRBJ1-1 | NA | TRBV14 | TGTGCCAGCAGCCAATTGGTTAGCGCCGCTGAAGCTTTCTTT | CASSQLVSAAEAFF
NA | TRBJ1-6 | NA | TRBV7-2 | TGTGCCAGCAGCCAGATTCAGGGTGTCGGTTCACCCCTCCACTTT | CASSQIQGVGSPLHF
TRBD1 | TRBJ1-2 | NA | TRBV6-5 | TGTGCCAGCAGCGAGGGACAGGGGGCTATTGGCTACACCTTC | CASSEGQGAIGYTF
NA | TRBJ1-5 | NA | TRBV7-9 | TGTGCCAGCAGCTTAGATGGCGTGGGCCGCAATCAGCCCCAGCATTTT | CASSLDGVGRNQPQHF
TRBD1 | TRBJ1-1 | few | TRBV5-1 | TGCGCCAGCAGATATATGGACAGGGGGGCGACTGAAGCTTTCTTT | CASRYMDRGATEAFF
NA | TRBJ1-5 | NA | TRBV27 | TGTGCCAGCAGTTCCCCAGGGTTTGCGGGGTCGAATCAGCCCCAGCATTTT | CASSSPGFAGSNQPQHF
NA | TRBJ2-7 | NA | TRBV7-2 | TGTGCCAGCAGCCTAGGAAGGGGGGACTATCGGTCCTACGAGCAGTACTTC | CASSLGRGDYRSYEQYF